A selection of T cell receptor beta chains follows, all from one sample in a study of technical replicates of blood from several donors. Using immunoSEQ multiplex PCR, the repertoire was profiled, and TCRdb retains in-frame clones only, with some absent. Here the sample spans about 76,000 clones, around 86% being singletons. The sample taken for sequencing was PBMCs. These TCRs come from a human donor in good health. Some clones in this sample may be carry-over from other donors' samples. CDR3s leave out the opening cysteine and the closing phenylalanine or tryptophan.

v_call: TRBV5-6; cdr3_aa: ASSLSAGAQY
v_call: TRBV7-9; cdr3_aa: ASSLREADTQY
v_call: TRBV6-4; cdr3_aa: ASSDRRAYSNQPQH
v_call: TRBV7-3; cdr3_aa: ASSPKGWGSTDTQY
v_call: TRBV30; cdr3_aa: AWSTGTNEKLF
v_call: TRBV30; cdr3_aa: ACRPAGGYNEQF
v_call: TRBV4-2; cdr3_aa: ASSHSRGGTGELF
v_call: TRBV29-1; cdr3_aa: SVLGLAGVLNTGELF
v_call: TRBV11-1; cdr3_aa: ASSRTEDSPLH
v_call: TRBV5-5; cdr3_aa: ASSSHPGSYEQY
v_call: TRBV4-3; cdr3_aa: ASSMDRGNYGYT
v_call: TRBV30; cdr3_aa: AWRDRLGGEKLF
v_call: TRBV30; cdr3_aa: AWTPGGGTYEQY
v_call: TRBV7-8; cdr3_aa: ASSFSGGQAYEQY
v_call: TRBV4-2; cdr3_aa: ASSHAGTAYEQY
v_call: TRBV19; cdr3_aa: ASSPEDSTGEKLF
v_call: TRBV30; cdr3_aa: AWSEGALGYEQY
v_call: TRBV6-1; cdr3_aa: AIQYTPTEGKLF
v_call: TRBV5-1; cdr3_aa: ASSHRDRSTDTQY
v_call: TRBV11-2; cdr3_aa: ASSRGGWGTGELF
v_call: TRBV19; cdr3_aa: ASSDGGLNTEAF
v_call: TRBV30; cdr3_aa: AWSGTAGETQY
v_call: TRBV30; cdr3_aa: AWSVGTGDEQY
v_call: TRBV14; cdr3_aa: ASSRTTGPLGYT
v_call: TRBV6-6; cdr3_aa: ASTPGGRETQY
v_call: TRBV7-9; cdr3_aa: ASGGGTETQY
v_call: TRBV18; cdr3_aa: ASSPSNRGGKDEQY
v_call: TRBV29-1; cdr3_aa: SVAGRNYGYT
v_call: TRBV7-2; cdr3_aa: ASNVRDGSSYEQY
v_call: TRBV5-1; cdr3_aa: ASSWDSEKLF
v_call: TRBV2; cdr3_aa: ASSERAGATEAF
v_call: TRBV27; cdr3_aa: ASSSSGIETYNEQF
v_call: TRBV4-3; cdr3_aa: ASSRAGTGNQAF
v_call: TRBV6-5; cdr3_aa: ASRGHSGNTIY
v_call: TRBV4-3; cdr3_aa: ASSRDLGLAGGVGSTDTQY
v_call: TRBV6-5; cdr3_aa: ASTETSGQQY
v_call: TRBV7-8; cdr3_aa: ASSLGGLVRETQY
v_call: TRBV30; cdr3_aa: AWSQTVGEQY
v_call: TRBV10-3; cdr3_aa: AISLAGGNTDTQY
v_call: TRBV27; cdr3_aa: ASTLSGGKIEQF
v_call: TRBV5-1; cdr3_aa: ASSFGLAGGVQETQY
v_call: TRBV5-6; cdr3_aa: ASSLVGQGEIYGYT
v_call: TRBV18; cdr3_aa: ASSPGQWETQY
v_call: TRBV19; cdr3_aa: ASSIFVTGNSPLH
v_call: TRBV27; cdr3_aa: ASRLAGGSYEQY
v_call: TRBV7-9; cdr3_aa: ASSLSGGRKGEQF
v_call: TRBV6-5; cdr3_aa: ASRGTGRNTEAF
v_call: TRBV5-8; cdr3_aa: ASSSGGLPTYEQY
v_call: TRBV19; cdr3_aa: ASRTGVNTEAF
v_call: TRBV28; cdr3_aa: ASRPTGVSNQPQH
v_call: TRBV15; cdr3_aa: ATSRGGDMNSPLH
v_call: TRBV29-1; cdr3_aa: SVGLLDGYT
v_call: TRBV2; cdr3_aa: ASVDFRDRGRLTEAF
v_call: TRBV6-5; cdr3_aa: ASSYHSGTGYEQY